The 29 T cell receptor beta chains listed next were all sequenced from one sample in a study of vaccination effects on CD4 cells after COVID-19. Measured with immunoSEQ multiplex PCR; TCRdb has only the in-frame clones, and not every one. The sample has around 30,000 clones, roughly two thirds seen once. Which antigens these TCRs recognize remains unknown. When 10 to 11 days of culture had elapsed, CD4+ T cells were isolated. The source was CD4+ T cells from PBMCs cultured without peptide, collected before COVID-19 vaccination. The receptor source for this set is a human donor who received a COVID-19 vaccine.

This chain's CDR3 is CASSQVPLDGGNQPQHF. The CDR3 nucleotides are TGCGCCAGCAGCCAAGTTCCCCTGGACGGAGGCAATCAGCCCCAGCATTTT. The chain joins TRBV4-1 to TRBJ1-5; D not certain. Per the germline V gene, CDR1 is MGHRA and CDR2 is YSYEKL. CDR3 length: 17 amino acids. V lost 1 base and J 2 bases, leaving 15 bases between the germline ends.

This clone appeared a few times. CDR3 region: CASSEWEGRGTDTQYF. DNA for the CDR3: TGTGCCAGCAGTGAATGGGAGGGGCGGGGCACAGATACGCAGTATTTT. This chain joins TRBV25-1 and TRBJ2-3; 7 bases are a match to TRBD2. CDR3 size: 16 residues. V shed 1 base, J shed 1 base, and the junction held 5 bases outside the gene matches. Germline V gene data show CDR1 as MGHDK and CDR2 as SYGVNS. The entire variable domain, with the rest obtained from reference TRBV25-1 and TRBJ2-3, is as follows: EADIYQTPRYLVIGTGKKITLECSQTMGHDKMYWYQQDPGMELHLIHYSYGVNSTEKGDLSSESTVSRIRTEHFPLTLESARPSHTSQYLCASSEWEGRGTDTQYFGPGTRLTVL.

This clone was counted between two and nine times. The chain has TRBV7-2 and TRBJ2-5; D unresolved. V was shortened by 8 bases and J by 8 bases, with 15 bases between the two germline ends. Germline V CDR1 and CDR2: SGHTA, FQGNSA. The CDR3 is made up of 12 amino acids. The chain's CDR3 is CASSSLKVTQYF. The CDR3 DNA reads TGTGCCAGCTCCTCCCTGAAAGTAACCCAGTACTTC.

The CDR3 here is CASSQPGTGSGEQYF. The CDR3 coding sequence is TGTGCCAGCAGCCAACCCGGGACAGGCTCCGGAGAGCAGTACTTC. The V gene is TRBV7-9, the J gene TRBJ2-7, with 8 bases matching TRBD1. The CDR3 runs 15 residues. V lost 5 bases and J lost 7; bases outside the gene matches: 13. The germline CDR1 and CDR2 sequences are SEHNR and FQNEAQ (reference sequence).

J is TRBJ2-1 and V is TRBV4-1; 10 positions match TRBD2. The CDR3 runs 19 residues. Losses at the gene ends were 5 bases for V and 5 bases for J; bases not matched to a gene: 18. Looked up from germline, CDR1 is MGHRA and CDR2 is YSYEKL. Written as DNA, the CDR3 is TGCGCCAGCAGCTCTCCGGGACTAGCGCGAGGGGGAGGAAACAATGAGCAGTTCTTC. Amino acids: CASSSPGLARGGGNNEQFF.

The chain has TRBV11-2 and TRBJ1-4; 7 bases map to TRBD1. V dropped 5 bases and J dropped 2; count of bases not matched to a gene: 5. The CDR3 is made up of 15 amino acids. Germline V lookup: CDR1 SGHAT, CDR2 FQNNGV. CDR3 loop: CASSPQQGTNEKLFF. Here the CDR3 DNA reads TGTGCCAGCAGCCCTCAACAGGGGACTAATGAAAAACTGTTTTTT.

The V gene is TRBV7-8, the J gene TRBJ1-1; D perhaps matches TRBD1 (5 bases). CDR1 SGHVS and CDR2 FQNEAQ come from the germline V gene. The CDR3 has 15 amino acids. Trimming cost V 5 bases and J 4 bases, with 17 bases left between them. For the CDR3, the DNA is TGTGCCAGCAGCCCCCTGGGACTGATGAGCACTGAAGCTTTCTTT. Its protein product is CASSPLGLMSTEAFF.

This clone appeared once. The chain recombines TRBV27 with TRBJ1-1; the D is unclear. CDR1 MNHEY and CDR2 SMNVEV come from the germline V gene (reference sequence). This CDR3 has 13 residues. Trimming shortened V by 7 bases and J by 5 bases, and 14 bases separated the two germline ends. CDR3: CASKYTMSTEAFF. Written as DNA, the CDR3 is TGTGCCAGCAAGTATACCATGTCTACTGAAGCTTTCTTT.

The J gene is TRBJ2-3, the V gene TRBV10-1; D remains unclear. In germline, CDR1 is WNHNN, CDR2 SYGVQD (reference sequence). The CDR3 contains 17 residues. Trimming took 2 bases from V and 1 from J, leaving 16 bases between them. The DNA of the CDR3 is TGCGCCAGCAGTGAGCCTCGTGCTGGGATCCGCACAGATACGCAGTATTTT. It encodes CASSEPRAGIRTDTQYF.

The chain has TRBV5-4 and TRBJ1-2; weak D call: TRBD1 (6 bases). Germline loops: CDR1 SGHNT, CDR2 YYREEE (reference sequence). The ends were cut back, 4 bases at V and 4 bases at J, with 20 bases in the middle. This CDR3 has 16 amino acids. The CDR3 here is CASSHPTGPGGYGYTF. CDR3 sequence (DNA): TGTGCCAGCAGCCACCCCACAGGGCCCGGGGGCTATGGCTACACCTTC. Full variable domain (rest looked up from reference TRBV5-4 and TRBJ1-2): ETGVTQSPTHLIKTRGQQVTLRCSSQSGHNTVSWYQQALGQGPQFIFQYYREEENGRGNFPPRFSGLQFPNYSSELNVNALELDDSALYLCASSHPTGPGGYGYTFGSGTRLTVV.

The gene calls are TRBV4-2 and TRBJ2-1, with 11 nucleotides matching TRBD2. V was clipped by 9 bases and J by 0 bases; unmatched bases: 4. The CDR3 extends over 15 amino acids. CDR1 and CDR2 (germline): LGHNA, YNFKEQ. In DNA, the CDR3 is TGTGCCAGTAGACTAGCGGGGAGCTCCTACAATGAGCAGTTCTTC. This gives the protein CASRLAGSSYNEQFF.

This chain joins TRBV4-1 and TRBJ2-5; no firm D call. V was shortened by 1 base and J by 3 bases, with 9 bases between the two germline ends. The CDR3 runs to 14 residues. Germline CDR1 and CDR2: MGHRA and YSYEKL. CDR3 loop: CASSQVASEETQYF. In DNA form, the CDR3 reads TGCGCCAGCAGCCAAGTGGCCTCCGAAGAGACCCAGTACTTC.

The chain couples TRBV11-2 to TRBJ1-4; 10 nucleotides agree with TRBD1. The CDR3 spans 17 residues. From germline, CDR1 is SGHAT and CDR2 FQNNGV. V lost 6 bases, J lost 3 bases, and 10 bases stayed unmatched. CDR3 DNA sequence: TGTGCCAGCAGAGCGCCCGGGACAGGGGCGCCTAATGAAAAACTGTTTTTT. It is translated as CASRAPGTGAPNEKLFF.

This clone has a single count. The rearrangement uses TRBV5-1 and TRBJ1-4, with 8 bases identical to TRBD1. CDR1 is SGHRS, CDR2 YFSETQ, per germline. V shed 3 bases and J 0 bases; nucleotides not matched to a gene: 1. The CDR3 has 15 amino acids. The CDR3 spells CASSSGGATNEKLFF. CDR3 sequence (DNA): TGCGCCAGCAGCTCAGGGGGCGCAACTAATGAAAAACTGTTTTTT.

Only a few counts were recorded for this clone. The V and J genes are TRBV3-1 (or the pseudogene TRBV3-2) and TRBJ2-1; 13 bases map to TRBD2. The CDR3 runs 16 residues. Germline V lookup: CDR1 LGHDT, CDR2 YNNKEL (reference sequence). V trimming: 4 bases; J trimming: 5 bases; junction bases outside the gene matches: 5. This chain's CDR3 is CASSLGLAGVNNEQFF. The DNA of the CDR3 is TGTGCCAGCAGCCTTGGACTAGCGGGGGTAAACAATGAGCAGTTCTTC.

CDR3 coding DNA: TGTGCCAGCAATCCGGGACAATTAATCACTGAAGCTTTCTTT. Protein: CASNPGQLITEAFF. The rearrangement uses TRBV6-5 and TRBJ1-1; possible D gene TRBD1, 6 bases. V was clipped by 7 bases and J by 4 bases, with 16 bases between them. The CDR3 consists of 14 residues. Germline V CDR1 and CDR2: MNHEY, SVGAGI.

Only a few counts were recorded for this clone. This sequence joins TRBV19 and TRBJ2-2; D may be TRBD1 (6 bases). V was trimmed by 6 bases and J by 8 bases, leaving 25 bases between them. The CDR3 loop spans 17 amino acids. Germline V gene lookup returns CDR1 LNHDA and CDR2 SQIVND (reference sequence). The CDR3 bases are TGTGCCAGTAGGTCTTATAGGGGGAGCTTCCCCATTGGGGAGCTGTTTTTT. Translated: CASRSYRGSFPIGELFF.

This chain uses TRBV3-1 (or the pseudogene TRBV3-2) with TRBJ1-5; D not resolved. Germline lookup yields CDR1 LGHDT and CDR2 YNNKEL (reference sequence). V was clipped by 3 bases and J by 6 bases, with 6 bases between them. The CDR3 totals 12 residues. CDR3 amino acids: CASSHLSQPQHF. The DNA of the CDR3 is TGTGCCAGCAGCCATTTAAGTCAGCCCCAGCATTTT.

The chain carries TRBV6-5 and TRBJ1-1; maybe TRBD1 (5 bases). The V end was cut by 10 bases, the J end by 0 bases, with 18 bases between. CDR3 length equals 15 residues. Germline assignment: CDR1 MNHEY and CDR2 SVGAGI. CDR3: CATRPGVNLNTEAFF. CDR3 bases: TGTGCCACCCGTCCGGGGGTTAACTTGAACACTGAAGCTTTCTTT.

The chain carries TRBV6-4 and TRBJ2-3, with TRBD2 matching 11 bases. The V segment lost 5 bases and the J segment 2 bases; nucleotides outside the gene matches: 3. The germline CDR1 and CDR2 sequences are MRHNA and SNTAGT. The CDR3 length is 15 residues. The chain's CDR3 is CASSHSGGATDTQYF. CDR3 DNA sequence: TGTGCCAGCAGTCATAGCGGGGGGGCCACAGATACGCAGTATTTT.

This clone was counted between two and nine times. V gene TRBV10-1 combines with J gene TRBJ1-1, with D perhaps TRBD1 (5 bases). CDR3 size: 15 residues. Germline values: CDR1 WNHNN, CDR2 SYGVQD (reference sequence). V gave up 4 bases and J gave up 1 base, with 13 bases separating them. CDR3 in amino acids: CASSGDGVPNTEAFF. In DNA form, the CDR3 reads TGCGCCAGCAGTGGGGACGGTGTCCCGAACACTGAAGCTTTCTTT.

The rearrangement uses TRBV6-5 and TRBJ1-2, with 7 bases matching TRBD1. Germline V lookup: CDR1 MNHEY, CDR2 SVGAGI. This CDR3 spans 15 amino acids. The V gene end was trimmed by 7 bases and the J gene end by 6 bases; junction bases not matched to a gene: 14. CDR3 coding DNA: TGTGCCAGCACACGTATTAGTACAGGGGCGCATGGCTACACCTTC. Protein sequence: CASTRISTGAHGYTF.

This clone was recorded once. This chain connects TRBV5-4 to TRBJ2-3; a weak D match, TRBD2 (5 bases). The V gene lost 3 bases and the J gene lost 4 bases, with 6 bases spanning the gap. CDR1 and CDR2 (germline): SGHNT, YYREEE (reference sequence). This CDR3 has 12 amino acids. CDR3 in DNA: TGTGCCAGCAGCTCTAGCTCAGATACGCAGTATTTT. It yields the protein CASSSSSDTQYF.

This clone has just one count. The V gene is TRBV19, the J gene TRBJ2-7, with 11 bases that match TRBD1. CDR3 length equals 15 residues. V was clipped by 10 bases and J by 5 bases; unmatched bases: 13. Germline V gene sequence: CDR1 LNHDA, CDR2 SQIVND (reference sequence). The CDR3 here is CATEVPGQGVHEQYF. The CDR3 bases are TGTGCCACCGAGGTACCGGGACAGGGGGTCCACGAGCAGTACTTC.

The chain uses TRBV5-1 and TRBJ2-7; D may match TRBD1 or TRBD2 (5 bases each). V was shortened by 4 bases and J by 4 bases, with 12 bases between the two germline ends. The CDR3 runs 13 residues. Germline CDR1 reads SGHRS; CDR2 reads YFSETQ. CDR3 bases: TGCGCCAGCAGCCCGGGACCTTCTTACGAGCAGTACTTC. It translates to CASSPGPSYEQYF.

The chain is built from TRBV25-1 and TRBJ1-2; D call uncertain. Germline-derived CDR1 and CDR2 are MGHDK and SYGVNS. The CDR3 is 12 amino acids. The V end lost 1 base, the J end lost 4 bases, and 4 bases lay between the germline ends. As DNA, the CDR3 is TGTGCCAGCAGTGAATCCGGCTATGGCTACACCTTC. Amino acid sequence: CASSESGYGYTF.

The chain has TRBV5-1 and TRBJ2-1; 10 bases line up with TRBD2. Germline CDR1 is SGHRS and CDR2 is YFSETQ. The CDR3 sequence is 15 residues long. Trimming at V came to 0 bases and at J to 7 bases, leaving 4 bases not matched to a gene. CDR3 sequence: CASSLERGGGNEQFF. Written as DNA, the CDR3 is TGCGCCAGCAGCTTGGAGCGGGGGGGCGGAAATGAGCAGTTCTTC.

This clone was picked up a small number of times. The chain has TRBV9 and TRBJ2-3; D gene uncertain. The CDR3 totals 15 residues. Deletions cut 4 bases from V and 0 bases from J, with 12 bases between. Looked up from germline, CDR1 is SGDLS and CDR2 is YYNGEE. CDR3 in amino acids: CASSLTRYSTDTQYF. For the CDR3, the DNA is TGTGCCAGCAGCTTGACTCGGTATAGCACAGATACGCAGTATTTT.

The V call is TRBV13, the J call TRBJ1-4; D is unclear. Between the trimmed V and J ends, which lost 2 bases and 0 bases, there was a span of 10 bases. Germline CDR1 reads PRHDT; CDR2 reads FYEKMQ (reference sequence). There are 16 residues in the CDR3. As DNA, the CDR3 is TGTGCCAGCAGCTTAACTGTAATTTCAACTAATGAAAAACTGTTTTTT. Translation: CASSLTVISTNEKLFF.